This entry lists 18 T cell receptor beta chains sequenced from one sample in a study of cytomegalovirus exposure and HLA in healthy donors. 13 Jbeta primers and 60 Vbeta primers were used for the PCR. Libraries were prepared by immunoSEQ multiplex PCR; TCRdb keeps only in-frame clonotypes and omits some of them. The data show about 120,000 clones, with under 90% seen just once and about 10% held by the top ten. The sequenced sample was PBMCs. All receptors derive from a female donor in good health and CMV-seropositive.

The chain joins TRBV7-6 to TRBJ2-3; 7 nucleotides align to TRBD2. There are 14 residues in the CDR3. Germline-derived CDR1 and CDR2 are SGHVS and FNYEAQ. V was pared by 4 bases and J by 4 bases, with 5 bases of the junction left unmatched. The CDR3 bases are TGTGCCAGCAGCTCCGACCGGGGGGCAGATACGCAGTATTTT. This encodes CASSSDRGADTQYF.

The J gene is TRBJ2-7, the V gene TRBV5-1; D is ambiguous. Between the trimmed V and J ends, which lost 5 bases and 2 bases, there was a span of 14 bases. This CDR3 is built from 14 residues. CDR1 is SGHRS and CDR2 is YFSETQ in the germline V gene. This CDR3 reads CASSSPGSTYEQYF. The CDR3, as DNA: TGCGCCAGCAGTAGTCCCGGTAGTACCTACGAGCAGTACTTC. The full variable domain, its missing parts supplied by reference TRBV5-1 and TRBJ2-7, is KAGVTQTPRYLIKTRGQQVTLSCSPISGHRSVSWYQQTPGQGLQFLFEYFSETQRNKGNFPGRFSGRQFSNSRSEMNVSTLELGDSALYLCASSSPGSTYEQYFGPGTRLTVT.

The rearrangement links TRBV11-2 to TRBJ2-3, with D maybe TRBD2 (6 bases). Trimming took off 6 bases at V and 5 bases at J, with 24 bases between the two ends. The CDR3 has 17 amino acids. Germline values: CDR1 SGHAT, CDR2 FQNNGV. The DNA for the CDR3 is TGTGCCAGCAGTCGTTTTCCGGGAGCTGTTGGAAGAGATACGCAGTATTTT. This translates into CASSRFPGAVGRDTQYF.

The rearrangement links TRBV5-1 to TRBJ2-3, with TRBD2 matching over 11 bases. CDR1 is SGHRS, CDR2 YFSETQ, per germline. The CDR3 is 16 residues long. Trimming removed 4 bases from V and 2 bases from J; junction bases left unmatched: 6. CDR3 DNA: TGCGCCAGCAGCCACACTAGCGGGGGTTTCACAGATACGCAGTATTTT. This codes for CASSHTSGGFTDTQYF.

A single count supports this clone. The CDR3: CASSGDRALDYLKAFF. CDR3 coding DNA: TGTGCCAGCAGCGGGGACAGGGCTCTGGACTACCTTAAAGCTTTCTTT. This chain connects TRBV5-6 to TRBJ1-1; 9 positions agree with TRBD1. CDR1 is SGHDT, CDR2 YYEEEE, per germline. The V gene end was trimmed by 4 bases and the J gene end by 9 bases; junction bases not matched to a gene: 16. There are 16 residues in the CDR3. Variable domain in full (rest from reference TRBV5-6 and TRBJ1-1): DAGVTQSPTHLIKTRGQQVTLRCSPKSGHDTVSWYQQALGQGPQFIFQYYEEEERQRGNFPDRFSGHQFPNYSSELNVNALLLGDSALYLCASSGDRALDYLKAFFGQGTRLTVV.

The rearrangement joins TRBV19 to TRBJ1-1; unclear D gene. Trimming removed 2 bases at V and 3 bases at J, with 10 bases between. The V gene's germline CDR1 is LNHDA and CDR2 SQIVND (reference sequence). The CDR3 totals 14 residues. CDR3 sequence reads: CASSISYADTEAFF. In DNA, the CDR3 is TGTGCCAGTAGTATATCCTACGCGGACACTGAAGCTTTCTTT.

The rearrangement links TRBV19 to TRBJ1-5; maybe TRBD1 (6 bases). Germline CDR1 and CDR2: LNHDA and SQIVND (reference sequence). Trimming pared 7 bases from V and 7 bases from J, leaving 20 bases between. There are 15 residues in the CDR3. CDR3 bases: TGTGCCAGTACCCCCCAGGGGAATCTCGGGCAGCCCCAGCATTTT. Amino acid sequence: CASTPQGNLGQPQHF. The complete variable domain, with remaining parts taken from reference TRBV19 and TRBJ1-5, reads DGGITQSPKYLFRKEGQNVTLSCEQNLNHDAMYWYRQDPGQGLRLIYYSQIVNDFQKGDIAEGYSVSREKKESFPLTVTSAQKNPTAFYLCASTPQGNLGQPQHFGDGTRLSIL.

The rearrangement uses TRBV9 and TRBJ1-2; the D gene is possibly TRBD1 (6 bases). CDR1 is SGDLS and CDR2 is YYNGEE in the germline V gene. CDR3 length: 14 residues. V lost 4 bases and J 4 bases, leaving 14 bases between the germline ends. The CDR3 here is CASSPIGQTYGYTF. DNA of the CDR3: TGTGCCAGCAGCCCCATTGGACAGACCTATGGCTACACCTTC.

The chain is built from TRBV18 and TRBJ1-1; 7 nucleotides line up with TRBD1. The CDR3 contains 13 residues. Trimming took 5 bases from V and 4 from J; bases not matched to a gene: 4. CDR1 is KGHSH and CDR2 is LQKENI in the germline V gene. The CDR3 protein is CASSKQGSTEAFF. The DNA for the CDR3 is TGTGCCAGCTCAAAACAGGGGTCCACTGAAGCTTTCTTT.

This rearrangement joins TRBV21-1 to TRBJ1-6; the D call in the table, TRBD1, was not verified against the DNA. TRBV21-1 is tagged as a pseudogene. The CDR3 totals 13 residues. CDR3 in amino acids: CARRDRVNSPLHF. CDR3 DNA sequence: TGTGCCAGGCGGGACAGAGTTAATTCACCCCTCCACTTT.

The rearrangement links TRBV30 to TRBJ1-2; D is uncertain. Trimming took off 0 bases at V and 3 bases at J, with 17 bases between the two ends. The CDR3 spans 16 residues. Germline-derived CDR1 and CDR2 are GTSNPN and SVGIG (reference sequence). The CDR3 loop reads CAWSVPDQVLHYGYTF. The CDR3 nucleotides are TGTGCCTGGAGTGTACCAGATCAGGTGCTACACTATGGCTACACCTTC.

The J gene is TRBJ2-1, the V gene TRBV6-1; possibly TRBD2 for D (6 bases). V lost 2 bases, J lost 11 bases, and 10 bases lay in between. The CDR3 sequence is 12 residues long. Germline-derived CDR1 and CDR2 are MNHNS and SASEGT. In nucleotides, the CDR3 is TGTGCCAGCAGTGAAATGGAGGGACAGCAGTTCTTC. Its protein product is CASSEMEGQQFF.

The rearrangement links TRBV4-3 to TRBJ2-2, with TRBD2 matching 7 bases. Germline CDR1 and CDR2: LGHNA and YSLEER. The CDR3 runs to 16 residues. V shed 0 bases, J shed 5 bases, and the junction held 6 bases outside the gene matches. The CDR3 DNA follows: TGCGCCAGCAGCCAAGATGGGGGAGGGAAAACCGGGGAGCTGTTTTTT. This translates into CASSQDGGGKTGELFF.

This clone appeared a few times. The rearrangement joins TRBV27 to TRBJ2-7; 9 positions match TRBD1. Germline V gives CDR1 MNHEY, CDR2 SMNVEV (reference sequence). V dropped 6 bases and J dropped 1; count of bases not matched to a gene: 7. This CDR3 is 15 amino acids long. CDR3 loop: CASSPGQGSSYEQYF. Written as DNA, the CDR3 is TGTGCCAGCAGCCCCGGACAGGGGTCTTCCTACGAGCAGTACTTC.

The chain carries TRBV7-9 and TRBJ1-1; TRBD1 matches at 8 bases. Germline assignment: CDR1 SEHNR and CDR2 FQNEAQ (reference sequence). V was pared by 5 bases and J by 4 bases, with 9 bases of the junction left unmatched. CDR3 length: 15 amino acids. The CDR3 is CASSLRTGFLTEAFF. The DNA of the CDR3 is TGTGCCAGCAGCCTTAGGACAGGGTTCCTCACTGAAGCTTTCTTT.

The rearrangement joins TRBV28 to TRBJ1-2; possible D gene TRBD1, 5 bases. V lost 10 bases and J lost 6, with 15 bases in between. From germline, CDR1 is MDHEN and CDR2 SYDVKM. The CDR3 covers 12 residues. CDR3 amino acids: CATVGTVDGYTF. The CDR3 DNA reads as TGTGCCACGGTGGGGACTGTAGATGGCTACACCTTC.

This chain links TRBV15 with TRBJ2-1, with a tentative D call TRBD2 (6 bases). Germline V CDR1 and CDR2: LNHNV, YYDKDF (reference sequence). This CDR3 has 17 amino acids. V was trimmed by 4 bases and J by 6 bases, leaving 22 bases between them. The CDR3 sequence is CATSMILRLGLGNEQFF. The DNA of the CDR3 is TGTGCCACCAGCATGATACTTAGACTAGGATTAGGCAATGAGCAGTTCTTC. Full variable domain (outside the CDR3, taken from reference TRBV15 and TRBJ2-1): DAMVIQNPRYQVTQFGKPVTLSCSQTLNHNVMYWYQQKSSQAPKLLFHYYDKDFNNEADTPDNFQSRRPNTSFCFLDIRSPGLGDTAMYLCATSMILRLGLGNEQFFGPGTRLTVL.

The V call is TRBV11-2, the J call TRBJ2-7, with D uncertain. There are 14 residues in the CDR3. V lost 3 bases, J lost 3 bases, and 12 bases lay in between. CDR1 is SGHAT, CDR2 FQNNGV, per germline. CDR3 DNA sequence: TGTGCCAGCAGCTTCGCAACAGTTCTCTACGAGCAGTACTTC. This gives the protein CASSFATVLYEQYF.